Below, 18 T cell receptor beta chains from the same sample are listed, as sequenced in a study of breast tumors, draining lymph nodes, adjacent tissues. TCRdb re-derived calls from the multiplex PCR reads in MiXCR, one entry per CDR3 protein. This table holds about 230,000 distinct CDR3 sequences, about 32% found once. The lymph nodes were axillary draining lymph nodes from breast cancer patients. The material sequenced was axillary lymph node tissue. The receptor source for this set is a female donor with breast cancer. Some clones in this sample may be carry-over from other donors' samples.

In this sample, this clonotype turned up many times. The chain joins TRBV18 to TRBJ2-5; D gene ambiguous. The germline V and J ends were trimmed by 0 bases and 5 bases, with 4 bases remaining between them. CDR1 and CDR2 from the germline V gene are KGHSH and LQKENI. This CDR3 is built from 12 residues. In DNA form, the CDR3 reads TGTGCCAGCTCACCACCCGGGGAGACCCAGTACTTC. Amino acid sequence: CASSPPGETQYF.

This clonotype came up many times. The CDR3 coding sequence is TGTGCCAGTAGGACCGCAGGACCCAACTCCTACAATGAGCAGTTCTTC. It translates to CASRTAGPNSYNEQFF. J is TRBJ2-1 and V is TRBV19; D is undetermined. Trimming stripped 6 bases from V and 0 bases from J, with 15 bases between. CDR1 is LNHDA, CDR2 SQIVND, per germline (reference sequence). The CDR3 runs 16 residues. Filled out from reference TRBV19 and TRBJ2-1, the complete variable domain reads DGGITQSPKYLFRKEGQNVTLSCEQNLNHDAMYWYRQDPGQGLRLIYYSQIVNDFQKGDIAEGYSVSREKKESFPLTVTSAQKNPTAFYLCASRTAGPNSYNEQFFGPGTRLTVL.

Notes on this clonotype: A much larger clonotype is one base distant, so this may be a read error. The chain carries TRBV5-6 and TRBJ1-2, with 7 nucleotides matching TRBD1. Germline V CDR1 and CDR2: SGHDT, YYEEEE. V gave up 4 bases and J gave up 8 bases; unmatched junction bases: 8. The CDR3 consists of 13 residues. CDR3 protein: CASSVGTARGYTF. In DNA form, the CDR3 reads TGTGCCAGCAGCGTCGGGACAGCGAGAGGCTACACCTTC. Together with reference TRBV5-6 and TRBJ1-2, the CDR3 gives the full variable domain: DAGVTQSPTHLIKTRGQQVTLRCSPKSGHDTVSWYQQALGQGPQFIFQYYEEEERQRGNFPDRFSGHQFPNYSSELNVNALLLGDSALYLCASSVGTARGYTFGSGTRLTVV.

Notes on this clonotype: A junction end diverges from the germline sequence, so it may reflect a read error. The chain's CDR3 is CANSFTVGELFF. DNA of the CDR3: TGTGCCAACAGCTTCACGGTCGGGGAGCTGTTTTTT. V gene TRBV7-2 combines with J gene TRBJ2-2; D unclear. This CDR3 has 12 amino acids. Germline-derived CDR1 and CDR2 are SGHTA and FQGNSA.

This clonotype appeared many times. V is TRBV6-1 and J is TRBJ2-3; D not certain. Trimming left V 8 bases short and J 4 bases short, with 7 bases between. This CDR3 region has 11 residues. Germline CDR1 reads MNHNS; CDR2 reads SASEGT. CDR3 protein: CASGFADTQYF. The CDR3, as DNA: TGTGCCAGCGGGTTCGCAGATACGCAGTATTTT.

This clonotype was picked up many times. The gene calls are TRBV30 and TRBJ1-6, with D maybe TRBD1 (5 bases). Looked up from germline, CDR1 is GTSNPN and CDR2 is SVGIG (reference sequence). The length of the CDR3 is 13 residues. V was cut by 1 base and J by 7 bases, with 8 bases left in between. The DNA for the CDR3 is TGTGCCTGGAGTGCAGGGACGAATTCACCCCTCCACTTT. This codes for CAWSAGTNSPLHF.

The rearrangement uses TRBV25-1 and TRBJ1-5, with D hard to call. The germline CDR1 and CDR2 sequences are MGHDK and SYGVNS. CDR3 length: 15 amino acids. V gave up 4 bases and J gave up 0 bases, with 10 bases separating them. The chain's CDR3 is CASSARANSNQPQHF. Written as DNA, the CDR3 is TGTGCCAGCAGTGCTAGGGCGAATAGCAATCAGCCCCAGCATTTT.

This clonotype was detected ten times or more. The J gene is TRBJ1-6, the V gene TRBV5-1; TRBD1 matches at 7 bases. This CDR3 comprises 14 residues. Germline trimming cut 1 base from V and 10 bases from J; bases unmatched to any gene: 5. The germline CDR1 and CDR2 sequences are SGHRS and YFSETQ. CDR3 protein: CASSLRTGESPLHF. The CDR3 DNA follows: TGCGCCAGCAGCTTGAGGACAGGCGAGTCACCCCTCCACTTT.

The chain is built from TRBV20-1 and TRBJ1-6, with D maybe TRBD1 (5 bases). CDR1 DFQATT and CDR2 SNEGSKA come from the germline V gene (reference sequence). Trimming removed 2 bases from V and 0 bases from J, with 23 bases in between. The CDR3 length is 20 residues. The CDR3 nucleotides are TGCAGTGCTAGATTGGCGGGACTGTACCCTATGAACTCCTATAATTCACCCCTCCACTTT. It yields the protein CSARLAGLYPMNSYNSPLHF.

This clonotype has a count of ten or more. The rearrangement links TRBV29-1 to TRBJ2-1, with a tentative D call TRBD1 (6 bases). The CDR3 consists of 12 residues. With 6 bases removed from V and 4 bases from J, the gap between germline ends came to 10 bases. Germline V gives CDR1 SQVTM, CDR2 ANQGSEA. The CDR3 is CSVLQGYNEQFF. For the CDR3, the DNA is TGCAGCGTGCTACAGGGTTACAATGAGCAGTTCTTC.

The rearrangement uses TRBV29-1 and TRBJ2-3; TRBD2 matches at 12 bases. The CDR3 runs to 15 residues. J lost 5 bases, V lost 4 bases, and 7 bases had no gene match. Germline V gives CDR1 SQVTM, CDR2 ANQGSEA. CDR3 protein: CSVGTSGDSLDTQYF. Here the CDR3 DNA reads TGCAGCGTTGGGACTAGCGGGGATTCGTTAGATACGCAGTATTTT.

This clonotype was seen ten or more times. CDR3 nucleotide sequence: TGTGCCAGCAGTGAACCGACCGGGACCCCCACCGGGGAGCTGTTTTTT. Translation: CASSEPTGTPTGELFF. The chain has TRBV25-1 and TRBJ2-2; D possibly matches TRBD1 or TRBD2 (5 bases each). The germline CDR1 and CDR2 sequences are MGHDK and SYGVNS. V was shortened by 2 bases and J by 4 bases, with 14 bases between the two germline ends. The CDR3 is 16 amino acids.

This clonotype came up many times. The V gene is TRBV5-1, the J gene TRBJ2-1; 14 nucleotides match TRBD2. The trim removed 4 bases at V and 7 bases at J, leaving 7 bases unmatched. Germline V gene lookup returns CDR1 SGHRS and CDR2 YFSETQ. The CDR3 is 16 residues long. In DNA form, the CDR3 reads TGCGCCAGCAGCGGGGGGGGACTAGCGGGAGAAAATGAGCAGTTCTTC. Encoded protein: CASSGGGLAGENEQFF.

Ten or more counts support this clonotype. The V and J genes are TRBV6-5 and TRBJ2-3, with D perhaps being TRBD1 or TRBD2 (5 bases each). Per the germline V gene, CDR1 is MNHEY and CDR2 is SVGAGI. Trimming left V 5 bases short and J 0 bases short, with 15 bases between. This CDR3 is built from 16 residues. CDR3 coding DNA: TGTGCCAGCAGTCGGGGCGCTCGGGCTAGCACAGATACGCAGTATTTT. This gives the protein CASSRGARASTDTQYF.

This clonotype came up a few times. One base away lies a much larger clone, so this may be a sequencing read error. The chain couples TRBV20-1 to TRBJ2-5; 7 nucleotides match TRBD2. Germline CDR1 DFQATT, CDR2 SNEGSKA (reference sequence). The CDR3 runs 13 residues. CDR3 in amino acids: CSARTRGEGTQCF. As DNA, the CDR3 is TGCAGTGCGCGGACTAGGGGCGAGGGGACCCAGTGCTTC.

The chain combines TRBV20-1 with TRBJ2-6; D is unresolved. Germline V gives CDR1 DFQATT, CDR2 SNEGSKA (reference sequence). Trimming removed 3 bases from V and 3 bases from J, with 9 bases in between. The CDR3 totals 14 residues. The CDR3 coding sequence is TGCAGTGCTAGGGTGGGCGGTGGGGCCAACGTCCTGACTTTC. As protein: CSARVGGGANVLTF.

There are many counts of this clonotype. The rearrangement links TRBV20-1 to TRBJ1-4, with D tentatively TRBD1 (5 bases). Trimming took 2 bases from V and 5 from J, leaving 21 bases between them. CDR3 length equals 17 residues. The germline V gene encodes CDR1 DFQATT and CDR2 SNEGSKA (reference sequence). This CDR3 reads CSARPDTFRGKNEKLFF. DNA for the CDR3: TGCAGTGCTAGACCTGACACTTTCCGGGGGAAAAATGAAAAACTGTTTTTT.

The genes are TRBV15 and TRBJ2-2, with D unresolved. The ends were cut back, 7 bases at V and 2 bases at J, with 14 bases in the middle. This CDR3 comprises 15 residues. Looked up from germline, CDR1 is LNHNV and CDR2 is YYDKDF (reference sequence). The CDR3 DNA sequence: TGTGCCACCAAGGAGACTCTTCTCAACACCGGGGAGCTGTTTTTT. Its protein product is CATKETLLNTGELFF.